This entry is about one T cell receptor (beta chain). The antigen is not known. The lymph nodes were axillary draining lymph nodes from breast cancer patients. The data derive from a study of breast tumors, draining lymph nodes, adjacent tissues. The V gene lost 3 bases and the J gene lost 0 bases, with 9 bases spanning the gap. The V gene's germline CDR1 is MDHEN and CDR2 SYDVKM. The CDR3 is 15 amino acids. The study's findings and limits: The lymph node origin of tumor T cells was framed as consistent with a hypothesis, not demonstrated. Findings are consistent with lymph node origin and intratumoral expansion of most tumor T cells. Compared with basal-like, luminal-like tumors shared significantly more repertoire with nontumor tissue. Tumors had less TCR diversity than lymph nodes, more than nontumor tissue.

TCRdb reanalysed the multiplex PCR reads using MiXCR and keeps one entry per CDR3 protein. Of roughly 86,000 distinct CDR3 sequences in the sample, approximately 19% were seen once. This rearrangement joins TRBV28 to TRBJ1-5, with D uncertain. Material for sequencing was axillary lymph node tissue. The source is a female donor with breast cancer. Some clones in this sample may be carry-over from other donors' samples. CDR3 amino acids: CASSFPGNSNQPQHF. The CDR3 DNA is TGTGCCAGCAGTTTTCCGGGGAATAGCAATCAGCCCCAGCATTTT.